The subject of this entry is one T cell receptor beta chain. The target antigen is unknown. The sample comes from a study of cytomegalovirus exposure and HLA in healthy donors. Primers for the PCR totalled 60 Vbeta and 13 Jbeta. Clones were sequenced by immunoSEQ multiplex PCR, and TCRdb holds only the in-frame ones, with some missing. This repertoire shows roughly 120,000 clones, roughly 81% found once; its top ten account for 0.85% to 1.4%. CDR3 size: 13 residues. The V gene's germline CDR1 is MNHEY and CDR2 SVGAGI. Trimming removed 4 bases from V and 3 bases from J, with 7 bases in between. Study-wide results and caveats: A later analysis showed TCR association rates differing by HLA locus, peaking at DRB1 and lowest at HLA-C. The Asian-associated ancestry cluster reportedly had fewer N-insertions than the approximately 670-donor mean in a later analysis. Later on, a genetic analysis was performed. It linked a missense variant in DCLRE1C with V- and J-gene trimming of TCR beta. Rarity held for most TCR sequences, but there were some public TCRs that occurred in many donors.

The TCR was taken from a woman in her 30s in good health and CMV-seronegative. Material: PBMCs. V and J are TRBV6-5 and TRBJ1-5, with D unresolved. Written as DNA, the CDR3 is TGTGCCAGCAGTTCAGGATACAATCAGCCCCAGCATTTT. This gives the protein CASSSGYNQPQHF.